This T cell receptor beta chain comes out of a study of blood T cell repertoires in COVID-19. Study summary: The United States, Italy and Spain supplied acute and convalescent COVID-19 samples. The cDNA or gDNA used as material had been derived from T cells, B-cell-depleted T cells, or PBMCs.

Sequencing was performed with immunoSEQ multiplex PCR; in TCRdb, only in-frame clones are kept and a portion is missing. Here the sample spans about 310,000 clones, 90% being singletons. The V end lost 5 bases, the J end lost 5 bases, and 12 bases lay between the germline ends. This CDR3 contains 13 residues. Germline V CDR1 and CDR2: MNHEY, SMNVEV (reference sequence). The Seattle patients joined while their infection was active and were tracked longitudinally afterward. V is TRBV27 and J is TRBJ1-1; a weak D match, TRBD1 (6 bases). This receptor was taken from a woman aged 40 to 50 with COVID-19, enrolled during active disease. Specimen: peripheral blood. Here the CDR3 reads CASSRDKGTEAFF. CDR3 bases: TGTGCCAGCAGTCGGGACAAAGGTACTGAAGCTTTCTTT.